This paragraph covers one TCR beta chain sequence. Which antigen it targets is not known. Nothing much larger sits one base from this clone, and base qualities are not available. This sample stems from a study of shared clonotypes between healthy human individuals (dated by TCRdb to between 2020 and 2021). Study-wide context: The cohort included a few men and a couple of women between 18 and 49 years of age. For each donor, three plates each were used for CD4 naive and CD4 memory, two plates were used for CD8 naive, and one plate was used for CD8 memory. To estimate repertoire size and how much clonotypes are shared between individuals, the study performed deep sequencing of blood TCR repertoires from five healthy adults. Different laboratories and diverse techniques were used to prepare libraries and sequence TCR repertoires, to increase sequencing depth and limit assay-specific biases. Each donor's leukapheresis produced roughly between roughly 0.85 and 10 billion PBMCs. Overall study outcomes, separate from this receptor: Because the study included a small number of donors, the genetic and exposure-history diversity represented was limited. Only blood was sampled, and tissue TCR repertoires likely differ from those in blood. Pairwise subsampling led to the expectation that sequencing depth would affect the degree of clonotype sharing among donors. Rarefaction of sorted-subset datasets indicated incomplete sequencing despite the large sequencing depth. Clonotypes shared by all four sorted-subset donors showed higher generation probabilities than non-shared clonotypes. Naive subsets generally had larger estimated clonotype richness than memory subsets did. Across four donors, 5% to 6% of naive CD4, 3% to 3.5% of naive CD8, under 2.5% of memory CD4, and about 0.44% of memory CD8 clonotypes were shared.

The V and J ends are trimmed by 4 bases and 8 bases, leaving 19 bases between them. The germline V gene specifies MNHNS as CDR1 and SASEGT as CDR2. From cysteine to phenylalanine, the CDR3 is 15 amino acids long. Only CDR3 DNA is held: 45 bases, read in frame from base 1. The donors were healthy, HIV-negative adults who had no recently reported acute infections or vaccinations. Every donor was a Caucasian adult residing in Nashville, Tennessee, USA. CD4+ T cells were enriched by magnetic negative selection, after which naive cells were positively selected on CD45RA and the negative fraction was taken as the memory subset. Blood was obtained by leukapheresis, after which PBMCs were separated by Ficoll-Histopaque density gradient centrifugation and cryopreserved in liquid nitrogen vapor phase. Analytical flow cytometry was used to check the purity and quantity of every magnetically sorted T cell population. From each sorted fraction, genomic DNA was isolated and quantified by UV absorbance on a Nanodrop 2000c.

Using the deep immunoSEQ assay, multiplex PCR amplified TCR CDR3 regions from genomic DNA. Genomic DNA extracted from each cell subset was distributed evenly over all wells of several immunoSEQ 96-well plates, and each plate served as one replicate. For sorted subsets, each replicate PCR was loaded with 200 to 250 ng genomic DNA, equivalent to 30,000 or so T cell genomes. Purified libraries were measured with a Qubit 3.0 fluorometer, size-checked on a Bioanalyzer 2100, and measured again with the KAPA Library Quantification kit. Every immunoSEQ 96-well plate was sequenced on a dedicated single-read 150-cycle Illumina NextSeq 550 flow cell. The source study handled its data this way. Because the immunoSEQ output included only junctional sequences and no quality scores, the filtering could not be the same as the filtering used for full-length reads. Sequences were annotated with PyIR, a Python wrapper for IgBLAST v1.9, using IMGT germline references to assign V/J genes and CDR3. Reads were filtered out if the reads had weak V/J assignments (E-value above 1e-6), no CDR3, stop codons, out-of-frame junctions, or ambiguous translated residues. V3J clonotypes were defined by identical inferred V gene, J gene, and CDR3 amino acid sequence. Percentage overlap between repertoires was calculated by dividing the number of shared unique clonotypes by the size of the smaller repertoire. Three approaches were used to assess repertoire richness: RTK rarefaction, the Chao1 estimator, and Recon v2.1 estimates of unobserved clonotypes. OLGA was used to compute generation probabilities for all TCRbeta clonotypes that the gDNA method yielded from a handful of donors. The clones in this table, taken by TCRdb from immuneACCESS, are in-frame only. Not every clone is retained; where verified, under half of the shortfall comes from an unresolved V gene, and the cause of the rest is unknown. That table gives V, J and clone size, and the DNA gave D and trimming. The sample table records approximately 2,300,000 clones; 80% to 95% of these occur just once. The biggest ten clones account for around 0.38% of the sample.

Sequenced: naive CD4+ T cells from PBMCs. The intended sense of this specimen's cell subset or site label: CD45RA+ positively selected. The sequence was collected from a man younger than 35 in good health. Some clones in this sample may be carry-over from other donors' samples. Here the chain combines TRBV6-1 and TRBJ2-3; the D gene is perhaps TRBD2, from 7 matching bases. The nucleotides read TGTGCCAGCAGTGTGGGAGGGGGTGACTTTGGTACGCAGTATTTT. Its product reads: CASSVGGGDFGTQYF.